The source of this TCR beta chain is a study of beta chain features in type 1 diabetes. Study context: Examination covered 107,917,701 sorted cells spanning all samples.

Trimming removed 6 bases from V and 11 bases from J, with 14 bases in between. The CDR3 contains 12 residues. The V gene's germline CDR1 is MDHEN and CDR2 SYDVKM. This clone was picked up a small number of times. What it recognizes is unknown. Regarding the study as a whole: Across all four CD4+ subsets, people with type 1 diabetes showed modestly shorter TCRB CDR3s. A greater similarity of naive, central memory and Treg TCRB repertoires was seen among patients than among healthy donors.

The sequenced template was cDNA made from the entire isolated RNA. Data came from immunoSEQ multiplex PCR; TCRdb stores just in-frame clones and leaves some out. The repertoire holds about 700,000 clones, with around 15% as singletons. The chain links TRBV28 to TRBJ1-5; no clear D. This receptor was obtained from a man aged 18 to 29 with type 1 diabetes. The sequencing sample was made of naive CD4+ T cells from blood. The CDR3 sequence is CASSRVGRSQHF. CDR3 bases: TGTGCCAGCAGCCGCGTGGGGAGATCCCAGCATTTT.